Listed below are T cell receptor beta chains from one sample, sequenced in a study of OX40 agonist ivuxolimab in advanced cancers. Using immunoSEQ multiplex PCR, the repertoire was profiled, and TCRdb retains in-frame clones only, with some absent. The table lists around 69,000 clones, about 90% of them singletons. The specimen comprised CD4+ or CD8+ T cells sorted from blood, sampled in a trial of the OX40 agonist ivuxolimab. The receptor set was obtained from an adult with an advanced solid tumor such as melanoma, head and neck, liver or kidney cancer. CDR3s include the opening cysteine and the closing phenylalanine or tryptophan. Each record gives: D gene, CDR3 length, clone size, V gene, J gene, CDR3 protein, CDR3 DNA. D genes are given only for firm matches. Clone size is given for some rows only: seen once, a few or many times, or a class if the clone is expanded.

TRBD1	15	NA	TRBV4-1	TRBJ1-1	CASSHPDRVNTEAFF	TGCGCCAGCAGCCACCCCGACAGGGTGAACACTGAAGCTTTCTTT
NA	15	NA	TRBV18	TRBJ1-1	CASSRKTVMNTEAFF	TGTGCCAGCTCCCGTAAGACAGTCATGAACACTGAAGCTTTCTTT
NA	15	NA	TRBV12-5	TRBJ2-1	CASGLRRAVYNEQFF	TGTGCTAGTGGTTTGCGCCGAGCGGTCTACAATGAGCAGTTCTTC
NA	12	once	TRBV5-4	TRBJ1-1	CASSLGDTEAFF	TGTGCCAGCAGCTTGGGGGACACTGAAGCTTTCTTT
NA	12	NA	TRBV6-1	TRBJ1-1	CATRTTNTEAFF	TGTGCCACCAGAACAACGAACACTGAAGCTTTCTTT
TRBD2	16	NA	TRBV16	TRBJ2-1	CASSQSLAGGDNEQFF	TGTGCCAGCAGCCAATCATTAGCGGGGGGCGACAATGAGCAGTTCTTC
TRBD2	16	NA	TRBV11-2	TRBJ2-3	CASSLKREGRADTQYF	TGTGCCAGCAGCCTCAAGCGGGAGGGCCGCGCAGATACGCAGTATTTT
NA	14	NA	TRBV6-6	TRBJ2-5	CASSRRGIGETQYF	TGTGCCAGCAGTCGGCGGGGAATCGGAGAGACCCAGTACTTC
NA	14	NA	TRBV19	TRBJ2-1	CASSPQRGVNEQFF	TGTGCCAGTAGTCCCCAGCGAGGAGTCAATGAGCAGTTCTTC
NA	12	NA	TRBV6-1	TRBJ1-3	CASTWTGNTIYF	TGTGCCAGCACTTGGACTGGAAACACCATATATTTT
NA	15	NA	TRBV7-8	TRBJ2-7	CASSKNRDKVTEQYF	TGTGCCAGCAGCAAAAACCGGGACAAGGTGACCGAGCAGTACTTC
NA	11	NA	TRBV28	TRBJ2-3	CASERGDTQYF	TGTGCCAGCGAGCGAGGGGATACGCAGTATTTT
TRBD1	13	NA	TRBV28	TRBJ2-5	CASSRDRQETQYF	TGTGCCAGCAGCAGGGACAGGCAAGAGACCCAGTACTTC
NA	16	NA	TRBV11-3	TRBJ2-3	CASSLGPARGTDTQYF	TGTGCCAGCAGCTTAGGGCCAGCGCGGGGCACAGATACGCAGTATTTT
NA	17	few	TRBV4-1	TRBJ2-1	CASSQDGTSSSVNEQFF	TGCGCCAGCAGCCAAGATGGTACTAGCAGCTCGGTCAATGAGCAGTTCTTC
NA	15	NA	TRBV27	TRBJ2-1	CASSLGSTGIDEQFF	TGTGCCAGCAGTCTGGGCTCTACAGGGATCGATGAGCAGTTCTTC
TRBD1	16	NA	TRBV19	TRBJ1-5	CASTAGTGGINQPQHF	TGTGCCAGTACCGCCGGGACAGGAGGAATCAATCAGCCCCAGCATTTT
NA	14	NA	TRBV7-6	TRBJ1-6	CASSVRGTNSPLHF	TGTGCCAGCAGCGTGAGGGGGACTAATTCACCCCTCCACTTT
NA	14	once	TRBV6-4	TRBJ2-3	CASKPNNLGDTQYF	TGTGCCAGCAAGCCAAACAACTTAGGGGATACGCAGTATTTT
NA	15	NA	TRBV4-2	TRBJ1-2	CASSQDGEGLYGYTF	TGTGCCAGCAGCCAAGATGGGGAGGGATTATATGGCTACACCTTC
TRBD1	15	once	TRBV5-1	TRBJ2-3	CASSGTVRDTDTQYF	TGCGCCAGCAGCGGGACAGTTCGCGACACAGATACGCAGTATTTT
NA	14	NA	TRBV2	TRBJ2-1	CASRVSGSYNEQFF	TGTGCCAGCAGGGTAAGCGGTTCCTACAATGAGCAGTTCTTC
NA	14	NA	TRBV2	TRBJ1-2	CASSEQGSGYGYTF	TGTGCCAGCAGTGAACAGGGGTCCGGCTATGGCTACACCTTC
TRBD2	14	NA	TRBV19	TRBJ2-1	CASSMTSAHNEQFF	TGTGCCAGTAGTATGACTAGCGCCCACAATGAGCAGTTCTTC
TRBD1	14	NA	TRBV18	TRBJ1-1	CASSPQGQVTEAFF	TGTGCCAGCTCACCTCAGGGACAGGTCACTGAAGCTTTCTTT
NA	15	NA	TRBV9	TRBJ1-6	CASSRGGENNSPLHF	TGTGCCAGCAGCCGGGGGGGGGAGAATAATTCACCCCTCCACTTT
NA	14	NA	TRBV28	TRBJ1-5	CASNPGGSNQPQHF	TGTGCCAGCAATCCTGGGGGTAGCAATCAGCCCCAGCATTTT
NA	16	NA	TRBV7-2	TRBJ1-5	CAGSLGAGFGNQPQHF	TGTGCCGGCAGCTTAGGGGCGGGGTTTGGCAATCAGCCCCAGCATTTT
TRBD1	14	NA	TRBV30	TRBJ1-2	CAWVPGQGRGGYTF	TGTGCCTGGGTCCCGGGACAGGGCAGGGGTGGCTACACCTTC
TRBD2	19	NA	TRBV11-2	TRBJ2-2	CASSLETGLAGVVAGELFF	TGTGCCAGCAGCTTAGAAACCGGACTAGCGGGAGTAGTTGCCGGGGAGCTGTTTTTT
NA	11	NA	TRBV10-2	TRBJ2-5	CASRLQETQYF	TGCGCCAGCAGGCTTCAAGAGACCCAGTACTTC
NA	11	NA	TRBV4-2	TRBJ1-2	CASSLGYGYTF	TGTGCCAGCAGCTTGGGTTATGGCTACACCTTC
NA	15	NA	TRBV6-6	TRBJ1-5	CASSYRADPNQPQHF	TGTGCCAGCAGTTACCGAGCCGACCCTAATCAGCCCCAGCATTTT
NA	12	once	TRBV7-8	TRBJ2-1	CASSLAYNEQFF	TGTGCCAGCAGCTTAGCATACAATGAGCAGTTCTTC
TRBD1	16	once	TRBV6-1	TRBJ2-2	CASSEPGTVNTGELFF	TGTGCCAGCAGTGAACCCGGGACAGTTAACACCGGGGAGCTGTTTTTT
TRBD1	14	once	TRBV6-5	TRBJ1-5	CASSRQGSNQPQHF	TGTGCCAGCAGTCGACAGGGGAGCAATCAGCCCCAGCATTTT
NA	14	NA	TRBV18	TRBJ2-3	CASSPGGAPDTQYF	TGTGCCAGCTCACCGGGCGGGGCCCCGGATACGCAGTATTTT
NA	16	few	TRBV28	TRBJ1-1	CASSLAGLGAHTEAFF	TGTGCCAGCAGTTTGGCCGGGCTGGGGGCGCACACTGAAGCTTTCTTT
NA	13	NA	TRBV19	TRBJ1-1	CASSIGGATEAFF	TGTGCCAGTAGTATCGGCGGGGCGACTGAAGCTTTCTTT
TRBD1	15	NA	TRBV6-6	TRBJ2-7	CASSYYDRGPREQYF	TGTGCCAGCAGTTACTACGACAGGGGGCCCCGCGAGCAGTACTTC
TRBD1	16	NA	TRBV19	TRBJ1-5	CASRGQGTGSNQPQHF	TGTGCCAGTAGGGGACAGGGGACCGGGAGCAATCAGCCCCAGCATTTT
TRBD1	14	NA	TRBV5-1	TRBJ1-1	CATGTGTGATEAFF	TGCGCCACAGGCACTGGTACAGGGGCCACTGAAGCTTTCTTT
NA	12	NA	TRBV6-5	TRBJ1-2	CASREVDYGYTF	TGTGCCAGCCGAGAGGTGGACTATGGCTACACCTTC
NA	14	NA	TRBV7-6	TRBJ2-2	CASSRTTNTGELFF	TGTGCCAGCAGCCGTACAACGAACACCGGGGAGCTGTTTTTT
NA	16	NA	TRBV5-4	TRBJ2-1	CASSFPRGEGGDEQFF	TGTGCCAGCAGCTTTCCCAGGGGGGAGGGCGGGGATGAGCAGTTCTTC
NA	14	once	TRBV25-1	TRBJ1-6	CASSAALGNSPLHF	TGTGCCAGCAGTGCCGCTCTGGGGAATTCACCCCTCCACTTT
NA	13	NA	TRBV5-1	TRBJ1-2	CASSLTAEGSYTF	TGCGCCAGCAGCTTGACGGCTGAAGGGAGCTACACCTTC
NA	14	NA	TRBV4-2	TRBJ1-2	CASSHLSGGSGYTF	TGTGCCAGCAGCCACCTGAGCGGGGGTAGCGGCTACACCTTC
NA	15	NA	TRBV11-2	TRBJ2-2	CASSLAHGEAGELFF	TGTGCCAGCAGCTTAGCCCACGGTGAAGCCGGGGAGCTGTTTTTT
TRBD1	14	NA	TRBV5-4	TRBJ2-5	CASSRTGRGETQYF	TGTGCCAGCAGCCGGACAGGGAGAGGGGAGACCCAGTACTTC
TRBD1	14	NA	TRBV28	TRBJ1-5	CASSLGQGTQPQHF	TGTGCCAGCAGTTTGGGACAGGGAACTCAGCCCCAGCATTTT
NA	15	NA	TRBV15	TRBJ2-5	CATSRDNGDLETQYF	TGTGCCACCAGCAGAGATAATGGAGACCTTGAGACCCAGTACTTC
TRBD2	12	NA	TRBV28	TRBJ2-7	CASSLWRGEQYF	TGTGCCAGCAGTTTATGGCGGGGGGAGCAGTACTTC